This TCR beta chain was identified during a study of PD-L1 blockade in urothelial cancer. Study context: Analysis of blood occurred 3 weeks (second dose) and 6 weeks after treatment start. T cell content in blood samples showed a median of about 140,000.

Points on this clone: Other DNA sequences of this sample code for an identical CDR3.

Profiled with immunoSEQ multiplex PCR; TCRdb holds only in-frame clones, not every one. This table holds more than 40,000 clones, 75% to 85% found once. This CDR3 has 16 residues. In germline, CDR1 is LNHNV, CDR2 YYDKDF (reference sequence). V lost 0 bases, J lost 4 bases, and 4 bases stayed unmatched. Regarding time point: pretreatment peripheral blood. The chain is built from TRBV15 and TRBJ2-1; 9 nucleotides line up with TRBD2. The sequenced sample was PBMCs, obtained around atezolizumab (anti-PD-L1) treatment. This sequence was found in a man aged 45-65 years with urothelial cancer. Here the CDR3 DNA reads TGTGCCACCAGCAGAGATCGCCTAGCGGGATACAATGAGCAGTTCTTC. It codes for CATSRDRLAGYNEQFF.